The rows below give T cell receptor beta chains drawn from one sample of a study of T cell responses to AZD1222 COVID-19 vaccine. Assay used: immunoSEQ multiplex PCR; TCRdb lists only in-frame clones, some missing. The repertoire holds roughly 150,000 clones, with approximately 93% as singletons. Sample: peripheral blood, taken 28 days after the second AZD1222 dose. These receptors all stem from an adult who received the AZD1222 COVID-19 vaccine. Both conserved end residues are part of each CDR3. Fields, in order: J gene, D gene, V gene, clone size, CDR3 DNA, CDR3 protein. A D gene is named only where the DNA matches it firmly. Clone size appears in some rows only: once, few, many, or a class for an expanded clone.

TRBJ2-1 | NA | TRBV7-2 | NA | TGTGCCAGCAGCTTAGGGGCTAGCGCGTTAAACAATGAGCAGTTCTTC | CASSLGASALNNEQFF
TRBJ2-7 | NA | TRBV18 | NA | TGTGCCAGCTCACCGACCGACCACGAGCAGTACTTC | CASSPTDHEQYF
TRBJ2-7 | NA | TRBV18 | NA | TGTGCCAGCTCACCCGTCGCGAGAGACTACGAGCAGTACTTC | CASSPVARDYEQYF
TRBJ1-3 | TRBD1 | TRBV28 | NA | TGTGCCAGCAGAACTCTACAGGGGAAGTTCGGCACCATATATTTT | CASRTLQGKFGTIYF
TRBJ2-7 | NA | TRBV2 | few | TGTGCCAGCAGTGAGGCAGGGCTCTACGAGCAGTACTTC | CASSEAGLYEQYF
TRBJ2-7 | TRBD1 | TRBV28 | once | TGTGCCAGCAGTTGGATTAGGACAGGGGGCGGCGAGCAGTACTTC | CASSWIRTGGGEQYF
TRBJ1-5 | NA | TRBV3-1/TRBV3-2 | NA | TGTGCCAGCAGCCAGGGATTAGGACGTTTTAGCAATCAGCCCCAGCATTTT | CASSQGLGRFSNQPQHF
TRBJ2-7 | TRBD2 | TRBV3-1/TRBV3-2 | NA | TGTGCCAGCAGCCAAGGGCCTAGCGGGAGGATATACGAGCAGTACTTC | CASSQGPSGRIYEQYF
TRBJ2-1 | TRBD2 | TRBV19 | NA | TGTGCCAGTAGTATAGCGCATAGCGGGAGCTACAATGAGCAGTTCTTC | CASSIAHSGSYNEQFF
TRBJ1-1 | TRBD1 | TRBV19 | once | TGTGCCAGTACCCCCATTGGACAGGCGAACACTGAAGCTTTCTTT | CASTPIGQANTEAFF
TRBJ1-5 | TRBD1 | TRBV24-1 | NA | TGTGCCACCAGTGACTCCGGGACAGACTATCAGCCCCAGCATTTT | CATSDSGTDYQPQHF
TRBJ1-3 | NA | TRBV7-9 | once | TGTGCCAGCAGCTTAGGCGGGAACACCATATATTTT | CASSLGGNTIYF
TRBJ2-3 | NA | TRBV28 | NA | TGTGCCAGCAGTTTTGGTGAACATTTT | CASSFGEHF
TRBJ1-6 | NA | TRBV13 | once | TGTGCCAGCAGCTTAGGACGTTCACCCCTCCACTTT | CASSLGRSPLHF
TRBJ1-1 | NA | TRBV18 | NA | TGTGCCAGCTCACCCCCCCCAACAGGCATGAACACTGAAGCTTTCTTT | CASSPPPTGMNTEAFF
TRBJ2-7 | TRBD2 | TRBV2 | NA | TGTGCCAGCAGATCGACTAGCGGGGAGTCCTACGAGCAGTACTTC | CASRSTSGESYEQYF
TRBJ2-7 | NA | TRBV6-2/TRBV6-3 | NA | TGTGCCAGCAGCCACACCTACGAGCAGTACTTC | CASSHTYEQYF
TRBJ1-1 | NA | TRBV7-2 | NA | TGTGCCAGCAGCTCGAAGTGGGGGAGCACTGAAGCTTTCTTT | CASSSKWGSTEAFF
TRBJ2-7 | NA | TRBV27 | NA | TGTGCCAGCAGTTTATCGGCACAGGTGTACGAGCAGTACTTC | CASSLSAQVYEQYF
TRBJ1-2 | NA | TRBV27 | NA | TGTGCCAGTAGGGCCGCCGGAGGTCACTATGGCTACACCTTC | CASRAAGGHYGYTF
TRBJ1-2 | NA | TRBV19 | NA | TGTGCCAGTACAGCCCCGGCGGCTGGCTACACCTTC | CASTAPAAGYTF
TRBJ1-1 | NA | TRBV7-9 | NA | TGTGCCAGCAGCTTGGGACCGATGGATTATACTGAAGCTTTCTTT | CASSLGPMDYTEAFF
TRBJ2-2 | NA | TRBV29-1 | NA | TGCAGCGCCCAGGGGACATCCACCGGGGAGCTGTTTTTT | CSAQGTSTGELFF
TRBJ1-1 | NA | TRBV29-1 | few | TGCAGCGTTGACCTAGATGAAGCTTTCTTT | CSVDLDEAFF
TRBJ2-3 | NA | TRBV5-4 | NA | TGTGCCAGCCATAGGGGGGCAGAGGGGATGGGCACAGATACGCAGTATTTT | CASHRGAEGMGTDTQYF
TRBJ2-1 | TRBD1 | TRBV20-1 | NA | TGCAGTGCTAGTGGCGAGACAGGGCGCTCCTACAATGAGCAGTTCTTC | CSASGETGRSYNEQFF
TRBJ1-2 | TRBD1 | TRBV9 | NA | TGTGCCAGCAGCGCTCGGACAGGGGGAGACGTAGGCTACACCTTC | CASSARTGGDVGYTF
TRBJ1-6 | TRBD1 | TRBV18 | NA | TGTGCCAGCTCGACCGGGACAGGCATCTTGGTGTCGGATTCACCCCTCCACTTT | CASSTGTGILVSDSPLHF
TRBJ1-4 | NA | TRBV28 | once | TGTGCCAGCAGTTTTTTAGGGGAAAAACTGTTTTTT | CASSFLGEKLFF
TRBJ1-5 | NA | TRBV5-8 | few | TGTGCCAGCAGCTTTAGCCATCAGCCCCAGCATTTT | CASSFSHQPQHF
TRBJ2-7 | NA | TRBV19 | NA | TGTGCCAGTGCCCGGGACACCGCCTACGAGCAGTACTTC | CASARDTAYEQYF
TRBJ2-3 | TRBD2 | TRBV7-3 | NA | TGTGCCAGCAGCTTAGCGGGGGGCAGCACAGATACGCAGTATTTT | CASSLAGGSTDTQYF
TRBJ2-1 | NA | TRBV4-1 | NA | TGCGCCAGCAGCCAAGCGGTGGGAGGTACTTCCTACAATGAGCAGTTCTTC | CASSQAVGGTSYNEQFF
TRBJ2-7 | NA | TRBV6-2/TRBV6-3 | NA | TGTGCCAGCAGTTACTCGGGGCCTCGTTCATACGAGCAGTACTTC | CASSYSGPRSYEQYF
TRBJ1-5 | NA | TRBV19 | NA | TGTGCCAGTAGTACCGGGCGGGACGGCAATCAGCCCCAGCATTTT | CASSTGRDGNQPQHF
TRBJ2-2 | NA | TRBV6-1 | NA | TGTGCCAGCAGTCTTACCTCCGGGGAGCTGTTTTTT | CASSLTSGELFF
TRBJ1-2 | TRBD1 | TRBV27 | NA | TGTGCCAGCAGTCCAGACAGGGGCCATCCGGATGGCTACACCTTC | CASSPDRGHPDGYTF
TRBJ1-2 | NA | TRBV4-3 | NA | TGCGCCAGCAGCCAAGAAACCCGGGGGGACTATGGCTACACCTTC | CASSQETRGDYGYTF
TRBJ2-3 | TRBD2 | TRBV7-9 | NA | TGTGCCAGCAGCGCGAGCGGGGGGCTATCCACAGATACGCAGTATTTT | CASSASGGLSTDTQYF
TRBJ1-6 | NA | TRBV28 | NA | TGTGCCAGCAGGAGGGGCAGTCCTAATTCACCCCTCCACTTT | CASRRGSPNSPLHF